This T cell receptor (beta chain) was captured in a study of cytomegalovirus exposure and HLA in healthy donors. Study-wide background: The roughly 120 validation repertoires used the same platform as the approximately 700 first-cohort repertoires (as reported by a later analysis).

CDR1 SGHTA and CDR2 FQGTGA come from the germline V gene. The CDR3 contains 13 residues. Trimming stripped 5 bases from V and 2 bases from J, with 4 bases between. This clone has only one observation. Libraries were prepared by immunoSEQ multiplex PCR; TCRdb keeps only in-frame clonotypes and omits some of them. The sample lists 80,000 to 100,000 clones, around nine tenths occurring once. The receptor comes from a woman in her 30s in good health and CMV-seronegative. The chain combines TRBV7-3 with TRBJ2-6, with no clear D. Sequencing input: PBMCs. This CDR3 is CASSPTGANVLTF. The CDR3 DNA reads TGTGCCAGCAGCCCCACTGGGGCCAACGTCCTGACTTTC. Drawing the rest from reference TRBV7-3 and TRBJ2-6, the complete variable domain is GAGVSQTPSNKVTEKGKYVELRCDPISGHTALYWYRQSLGQGPEFLIYFQGTGAADDSGLPNDRFFAVRPEGSVSTLKIQRTERGDSAVYLCASSPTGANVLTFGAGSRLTVL.